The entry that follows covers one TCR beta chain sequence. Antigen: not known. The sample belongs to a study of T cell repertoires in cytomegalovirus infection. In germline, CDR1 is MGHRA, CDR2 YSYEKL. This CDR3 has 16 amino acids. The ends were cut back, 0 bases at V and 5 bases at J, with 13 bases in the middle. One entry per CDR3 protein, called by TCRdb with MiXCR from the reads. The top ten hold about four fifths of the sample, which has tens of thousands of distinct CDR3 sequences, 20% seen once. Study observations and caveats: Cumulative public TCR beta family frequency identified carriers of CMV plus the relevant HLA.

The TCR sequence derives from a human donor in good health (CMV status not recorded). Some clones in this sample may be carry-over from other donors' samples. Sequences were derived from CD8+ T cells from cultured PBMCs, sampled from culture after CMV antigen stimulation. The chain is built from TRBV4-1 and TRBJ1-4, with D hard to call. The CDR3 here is CASSQDLADANEKLFF. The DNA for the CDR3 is TGCGCCAGCAGCCAAGATTTGGCGGACGCAAATGAAAAACTGTTTTTT.